Presented here are 18 T cell receptor beta chains from one specimen sequenced in a study of blood T cell repertoires in COVID-19. TCRdb's table, derived via immunoSEQ multiplex PCR, lists solely in-frame clones and lacks some. This table holds some 45,000 clones, 60% to 85% found once. The sample was peripheral blood. Receptors originate from a man in his 70s with active or convalescent COVID-19.

The V and J genes are TRBV19 and TRBJ2-1; 8 positions agree with TRBD2. The CDR3 consists of 17 residues. The trim removed 3 bases at V and 2 bases at J, leaving 9 bases unmatched. Germline assignment: CDR1 LNHDA and CDR2 SQIVND (reference sequence). The CDR3 nucleotides read TGTGCCAGTAGTATTGGCCCGGGGGGGCCAACCTACAATGAGCAGTTCTTC. Amino acid sequence: CASSIGPGGPTYNEQFF.

The chain carries TRBV28 and TRBJ2-5; TRBD2 is a possible D gene (8 bases). Germline values: CDR1 MDHEN, CDR2 SYDVKM. This CDR3 region has 19 residues. V lost 4 bases to trimming and J lost 5 bases, with 29 bases between them. The CDR3: CASSSKIIAGTQQGETQYF. In nucleotides, the CDR3 is TGTGCCAGCAGTTCAAAGATAATAGCGGGGACCCAACAGGGGGAGACCCAGTACTTC.

The count of this clone is one. The V gene is TRBV2, the J gene TRBJ1-4; 7 positions match TRBD1. Per germline, CDR1 SNHLY and CDR2 FYNNEI. V lost 3 bases, J lost 6 bases, and 4 bases stayed unmatched. This CDR3 is built from 14 residues. CDR3 residues: CASSDGRGDEKLFF. For the CDR3, the DNA is TGTGCCAGCAGTGACGGCAGGGGGGATGAAAAACTGTTTTTT.

This chain connects TRBV7-9 to TRBJ1-5, with D uncertain. Germline-derived CDR1 and CDR2 are SEHNR and FQNEAQ (reference sequence). This CDR3 comprises 16 residues. The V gene lost 1 base and the J gene lost 0 bases, with 10 bases spanning the gap. The CDR3 loop reads CASSLGDIYSNQPQHF. DNA for the CDR3: TGTGCCAGCAGCTTAGGAGACATCTATAGCAATCAGCCCCAGCATTTT.

This clone was recorded a few times. V usage is TRBV24-1 and J usage is TRBJ2-2, with 11 bases aligning to TRBD2. Germline-derived CDR1 and CDR2 are KGHDR and SFDVKD. The CDR3 extends over 17 amino acids. V was pared by 0 bases and J by 7 bases, with 6 bases of the junction left unmatched. CDR3 DNA sequence: TGTGCCACCAGTGATTTGTATAGCGGGGGGGCCGACGGGGAGCTGTTTTTT. Encoded protein: CATSDLYSGGADGELFF.

The chain couples TRBV3-1 (or the pseudogene TRBV3-2) to TRBJ1-4; the D gene is possibly TRBD1 (5 bases). CDR1 and CDR2 (germline): LGHDT, YNNKEL (reference sequence). V lost 4 bases and J lost 3, with 12 bases in between. This CDR3 spans 15 amino acids. The CDR3 DNA sequence: TGTGCCAGCAGCCTACCGGGGGGAGCTAATGAAAAACTGTTTTTT. This translates into CASSLPGGANEKLFF.

V and J are TRBV19 and TRBJ1-1; D is uncertain. V lost 9 bases and J lost 3, with 23 bases in between. CDR1 is LNHDA, CDR2 SQIVND, per germline (reference sequence). The CDR3 spans 16 residues. CDR3 coding DNA: TGTGCCAGCTTTTCCGGGATCACCCCGGGCGACACTGAAGCTTTCTTT. It encodes CASFSGITPGDTEAFF.

The chain combines TRBV18 with TRBJ1-3; D is unclear. V gave up 5 bases and J gave up 0 bases, with 11 bases separating them. The CDR3 has 15 residues. Germline V gene lookup returns CDR1 KGHSH and CDR2 LQKENI. The DNA for the CDR3 is TGTGCCAGCTCAAGCCAAGAGAGCTCTGGAAACACCATATATTTT. This translates into CASSSQESSGNTIYF. Complete variable domain (other parts from reference TRBV18 and TRBJ1-3): NAGVMQNPRHLVRRRGQEARLRCSPMKGHSHVYWYRQLPEEGLKFMVYLQKENIIDESGMPKERFSAEFPKEGPSILRIQQVVRGDSAAYFCASSSQESSGNTIYFGEGSWLTVV.

The chain couples TRBV11-2 to TRBJ1-1; 8 bases agree with TRBD1. CDR3 length: 16 residues. V shed 5 bases, J shed 0 bases, and the junction held 8 bases outside the gene matches. Germline CDR1 reads SGHAT; CDR2 reads FQNNGV. CDR3 coding DNA: TGTGCCAGCAGCCCGCAGGGGGCTGGCGTGAACACTGAAGCTTTCTTT. This sequence encodes CASSPQGAGVNTEAFF.

The chain employs TRBV30 and TRBJ1-6; 8 bases align to TRBD1. The CDR3 extends over 15 amino acids. Germline V gene data show CDR1 as GTSNPN and CDR2 as SVGIG (reference sequence). With V trimmed by 3 bases and J by 9 bases, 10 bases remained unmatched. CDR3 nucleotide sequence: TGTGCCTGGAGAGCTGGAGCAGGGGGCATTTCACCCCTCCACTTT. Its protein product is CAWRAGAGGISPLHF.

This clone was seen a single time. The gene calls are TRBV12-3 or TRBV12-4 and TRBJ2-7, with 7 bases that match TRBD1. CDR3 length: 12 amino acids. Trimming at V came to 5 bases and at J to 3 bases, leaving 1 base not matched to a gene. CDR3 nucleotides: TGTGCCAGCAGTGGGGACAGCTACGAGCAGTACTTC. This encodes CASSGDSYEQYF.

The chain recombines TRBV27 with TRBJ1-2, with D possibly matching TRBD1 (6 bases). The germline V gene has CDR1 MNHEY and CDR2 SMNVEV (reference sequence). The ends were cut back, 4 bases at V and 3 bases at J, with 15 bases in the middle. This CDR3 spans 15 amino acids. CDR3 nucleotide sequence: TGTGCCAGCAGTTCCCAATACAGGGATTACTATGGCTACACCTTC. Protein: CASSSQYRDYYGYTF.

The CDR3 spells CASSREPQETQYF. In DNA form, the CDR3 reads TGTGCCAGCAGCCGGGAGCCTCAAGAGACCCAGTACTTC. This chain joins TRBV11-2 and TRBJ2-5, with D maybe TRBD2 (6 bases). The CDR3 has 13 amino acids. Per the germline V gene, CDR1 is SGHAT and CDR2 is FQNNGV. The V end was cut by 5 bases, the J end by 2 bases, with 9 bases between.

This chain connects TRBV2 to TRBJ1-6; maybe TRBD1 (5 bases). The length of the CDR3 is 13 residues. V lost 11 bases and J 5 bases, leaving 13 bases between the germline ends. The V gene's germline CDR1 is SNHLY and CDR2 FYNNEI. The CDR3 is CAVLPGNNSPLHF. The CDR3 DNA sequence: TGTGCCGTTCTCCCAGGGAATAATTCACCCCTCCACTTT.

This sequence joins TRBV3-1 (or the pseudogene TRBV3-2) and TRBJ1-6; a possible D gene is TRBD1 (6 bases). The CDR3 length is 15 residues. Trimming shortened V by 0 bases and J by 8 bases, and 11 bases separated the two germline ends. Germline-derived CDR1 and CDR2 are LGHDT and YNNKEL (reference sequence). This chain's CDR3 is CASSQEGPGDSPLHF. CDR3 sequence (DNA): TGTGCCAGCAGCCAAGAGGGGCCAGGGGATTCACCCCTCCACTTT.

In this sample, this clone turned up a few times. The chain links TRBV10-3 to TRBJ2-5; D is possibly TRBD1 (6 bases). Germline CDR1 is ENHRY and CDR2 is SYGVKD. V was pared by 10 bases and J by 2 bases, with 14 bases between. The CDR3 has 13 amino acids. The CDR3: CATHPDRQETQYF. In DNA, the CDR3 is TGTGCCACCCACCCCGACAGGCAAGAGACCCAGTACTTC.

The CDR3 sequence: CATQGAGQPQHF. As DNA, the CDR3 is TGTGCCACACAGGGCGCGGGTCAGCCCCAGCATTTT. V usage is TRBV19 and J usage is TRBJ1-5; TRBD1 is a possible D gene (6 bases). The CDR3 loop spans 12 amino acids. The V and J ends lost 10 bases and 6 bases respectively, with 13 bases between them. The germline CDR1 and CDR2 sequences are LNHDA and SQIVND (reference sequence).

This clone was found a few times. The V gene is TRBV12-3 or TRBV12-4, the J gene TRBJ1-2; perhaps TRBD1 as D (5 bases). Trimming left V 6 bases short and J 14 bases short, with 16 bases between. The CDR3 extends over 11 amino acids. The CDR3 here is CASRRRGPGTF. The CDR3 nucleotides are TGTGCCAGCAGAAGACGCGGCCCAGGGACCTTC.